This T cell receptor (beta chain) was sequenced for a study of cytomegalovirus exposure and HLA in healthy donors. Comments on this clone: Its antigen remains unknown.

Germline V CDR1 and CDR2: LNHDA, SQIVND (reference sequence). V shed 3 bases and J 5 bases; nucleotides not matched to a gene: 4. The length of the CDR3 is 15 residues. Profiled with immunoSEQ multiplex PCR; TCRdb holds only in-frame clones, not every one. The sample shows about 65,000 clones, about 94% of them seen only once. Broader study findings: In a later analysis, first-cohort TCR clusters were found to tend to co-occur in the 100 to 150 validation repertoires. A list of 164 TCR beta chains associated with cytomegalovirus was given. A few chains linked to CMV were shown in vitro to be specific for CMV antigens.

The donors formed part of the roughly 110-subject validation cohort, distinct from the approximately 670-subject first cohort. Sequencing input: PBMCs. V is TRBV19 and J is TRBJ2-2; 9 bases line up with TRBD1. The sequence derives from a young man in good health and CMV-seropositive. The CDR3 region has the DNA TGTGCCAGTAGTATGCCGGGACAGGGAACCGGGGAGCTGTTTTTT. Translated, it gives CASSMPGQGTGELFF.